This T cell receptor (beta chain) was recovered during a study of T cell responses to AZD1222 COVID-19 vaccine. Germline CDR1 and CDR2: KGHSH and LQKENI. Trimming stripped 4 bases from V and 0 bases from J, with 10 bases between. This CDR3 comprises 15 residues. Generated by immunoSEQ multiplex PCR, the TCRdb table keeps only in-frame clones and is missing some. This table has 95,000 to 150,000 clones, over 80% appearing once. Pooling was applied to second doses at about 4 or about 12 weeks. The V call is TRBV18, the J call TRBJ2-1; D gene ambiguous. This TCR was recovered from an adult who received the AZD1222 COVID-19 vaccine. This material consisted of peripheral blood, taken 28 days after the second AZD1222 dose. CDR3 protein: CASSQDIGSYNEQFF. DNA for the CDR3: TGTGCCAGCTCACAAGACATTGGCTCCTACAATGAGCAGTTCTTC.